These 10 T cell receptor beta chains were sequenced from one sample in a study of T cell responses to AZD1222 COVID-19 vaccine. The repertoire was sequenced with immunoSEQ multiplex PCR; TCRdb's copy has only in-frame clones and lacks some. The sample holds approximately 90,000 clones, roughly nine tenths seen once. The specimen was peripheral blood, collected on day 0 of AZD1222 vaccination. These receptors were obtained from an adult in good health.

Here the CDR3 DNA reads TGTGCCAGCAGGCAGGGGAATAATTCACCCCTCCACTTT. It translates to CASRQGNNSPLHF. The rearrangement joins TRBV28 to TRBJ1-6, with a weak D call TRBD1 (6 bases). Trimming cost V 6 bases and J 5 bases, with 8 bases left between them. The CDR3 length is 13 residues. Germline CDR1 reads MDHEN; CDR2 reads SYDVKM.

The V gene is TRBV6-5, the J gene TRBJ1-1; the D is unclear. Germline V gene sequence: CDR1 MNHEY, CDR2 SVGAGI. The CDR3 totals 16 residues. Trimming shortened V by 0 bases and J by 4 bases, and 15 bases separated the two germline ends. The CDR3 loop is CASSYSRGVGLTEAFF. In DNA form, the CDR3 reads TGTGCCAGCAGTTACTCGCGGGGTGTCGGCCTCACTGAAGCTTTCTTT.

This sequence joins TRBV7-9 and TRBJ2-2; D unclear. Trimming cost V 3 bases and J 2 bases, with 10 bases left between them. Germline lookup yields CDR1 SEHNR and CDR2 FQNEAQ (reference sequence). The CDR3 sequence is 15 residues long. The CDR3 sequence: CASSFGTANTGELFF. The CDR3 DNA reads TGTGCCAGCAGCTTCGGTACAGCAAACACCGGGGAGCTGTTTTTT.

The J gene is TRBJ2-5, the V gene TRBV7-9; the D is unclear. This CDR3 spans 14 amino acids. V was pared by 5 bases and J by 0 bases, with 10 bases between. Germline-derived CDR1 and CDR2 are SEHNR and FQNEAQ (reference sequence). CDR3 residues: CASSVTEYQETQYF. The DNA of the CDR3 is TGTGCCAGCAGCGTCACAGAGTACCAAGAGACCCAGTACTTC.

The chain carries TRBV5-4 and TRBJ2-1; D not resolved. CDR3 length: 15 residues. Germline values: CDR1 SGHNT, CDR2 YYREEE (reference sequence). Trimming pared 1 base from V and 4 bases from J, leaving 12 bases between. The CDR3: CASSLSPSDYNEQFF. CDR3 DNA: TGTGCCAGCAGCTTGTCTCCTTCAGATTACAATGAGCAGTTCTTC.

The chain carries TRBV19 and TRBJ2-5; 12 bases agree with TRBD2. With 0 bases clipped from V and 0 bases from J, the junction kept 5 bases outside the gene matches. The CDR3 consists of 18 residues. Germline values: CDR1 LNHDA, CDR2 SQIVND (reference sequence). The CDR3 here is CASSIDPRTSGNQETQYF. The CDR3, as DNA: TGTGCCAGTAGTATAGATCCTAGGACTAGCGGGAACCAAGAGACCCAGTACTTC. The variable domain in full, completed from reference TRBV19 and TRBJ2-5, reads DGGITQSPKYLFRKEGQNVTLSCEQNLNHDAMYWYRQDPGQGLRLIYYSQIVNDFQKGDIAEGYSVSREKKESFPLTVTSAQKNPTAFYLCASSIDPRTSGNQETQYFGPGTRLLVL.

This chain connects TRBV7-2 to TRBJ1-1; TRBD1 aligns across 8 bases. Germline lookup yields CDR1 SGHTA and CDR2 FQGNSA. The CDR3 is made up of 16 amino acids. The ends lost 5 bases at V and 0 bases at J; junction bases unmatched: 8. CDR3 region: CASSTRQGRMNTEAFF. The CDR3 region has the DNA TGTGCCAGCAGCACCCGACAGGGGCGCATGAACACTGAAGCTTTCTTT.

The rearrangement uses TRBV7-9 and TRBJ2-3; D not certain. The CDR3 contains 13 residues. Germline V lookup: CDR1 SEHNR, CDR2 FQNEAQ (reference sequence). V lost 1 base to trimming and J lost 6 bases, with 8 bases between them. For the CDR3, the DNA is TGTGCCAGCAGCTTAGAGGGCCCGGATACGCAGTATTTT. Amino acid sequence: CASSLEGPDTQYF.

This chain connects TRBV7-9 to TRBJ2-3, with D unresolved. Germline assignment: CDR1 SEHNR and CDR2 FQNEAQ (reference sequence). The CDR3 is made up of 16 amino acids. Trimming left V 1 base short and J 2 bases short, with 13 bases between. CDR3 sequence reads: CASSLGRQPPTDTQYF. The CDR3 bases are TGTGCCAGCAGCTTAGGACGCCAACCCCCCACAGATACGCAGTATTTT.

This clone has more than one count but fewer than ten. The chain couples TRBV27 to TRBJ2-3; a weak D match, TRBD1 (5 bases). Trimming left V 0 bases short and J 3 bases short, with 10 bases between. The CDR3 totals 15 residues. Germline CDR1 is MNHEY and CDR2 is SMNVEV (reference sequence). This chain's CDR3 is CASSLSSRVTDTQYF. In DNA, the CDR3 is TGTGCCAGCAGTTTATCGAGCAGGGTAACAGATACGCAGTATTTT.